The present TCR beta chain was sequenced within a study of T cell clones after liver transplantation. CDR3 size: 10 residues. The V and J ends lost 6 bases and 5 bases respectively, with 4 bases between them. The germline V gene encodes CDR1 MDHEN and CDR2 SYDVKM. Produced via immunoSEQ multiplex PCR; TCRdb's table is partial and in-frame only. The sample contains around 9,100 clones, about three quarters of which appear only once. Source: CD8+ T cells from blood, taken before liver transplant. The sequence derives from a human donor who received a liver transplant. V usage is TRBV28 and J usage is TRBJ1-2, with D uncertain. The CDR3 region has the DNA TGTGCCAGCAGGCTGTATGGCTACACCTTC. Protein sequence: CASRLYGYTF.